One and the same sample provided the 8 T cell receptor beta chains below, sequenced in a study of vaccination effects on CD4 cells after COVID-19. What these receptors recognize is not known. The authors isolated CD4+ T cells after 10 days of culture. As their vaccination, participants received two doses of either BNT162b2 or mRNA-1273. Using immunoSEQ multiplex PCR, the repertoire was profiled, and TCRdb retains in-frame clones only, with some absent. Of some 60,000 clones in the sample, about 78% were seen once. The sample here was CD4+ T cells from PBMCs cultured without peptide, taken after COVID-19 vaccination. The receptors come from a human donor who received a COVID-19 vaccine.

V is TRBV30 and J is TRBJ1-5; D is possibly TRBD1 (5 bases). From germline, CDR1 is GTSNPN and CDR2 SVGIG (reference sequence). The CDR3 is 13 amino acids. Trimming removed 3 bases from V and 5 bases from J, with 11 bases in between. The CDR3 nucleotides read TGTGCCTGGAGCTCGGACACCCATCAGCCCCAGCATTTT. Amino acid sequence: CAWSSDTHQPQHF.

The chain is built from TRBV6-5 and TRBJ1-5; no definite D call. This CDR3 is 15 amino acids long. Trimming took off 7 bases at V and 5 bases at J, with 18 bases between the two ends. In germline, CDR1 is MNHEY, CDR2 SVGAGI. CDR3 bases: TGTGCCAGCACCCCTCTAGACGCTCCGTATCAGCCCCAGCATTTT. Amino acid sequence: CASTPLDAPYQPQHF.

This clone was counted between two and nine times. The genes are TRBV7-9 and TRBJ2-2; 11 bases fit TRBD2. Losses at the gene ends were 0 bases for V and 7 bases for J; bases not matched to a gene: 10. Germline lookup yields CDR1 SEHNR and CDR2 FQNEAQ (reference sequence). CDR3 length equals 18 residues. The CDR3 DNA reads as TGTGCCAGCAGCTTAGCAAGTAGCGGGAGGGCCGCGGTCGGGGAGCTGTTTTTT. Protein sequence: CASSLASSGRAAVGELFF.

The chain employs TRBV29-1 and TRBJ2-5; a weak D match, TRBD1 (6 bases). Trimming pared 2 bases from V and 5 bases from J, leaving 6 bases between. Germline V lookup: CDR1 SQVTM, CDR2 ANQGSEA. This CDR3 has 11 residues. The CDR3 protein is CSVERGETQYF. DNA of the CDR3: TGCAGCGTTGAAAGGGGGGAGACCCAGTACTTC.

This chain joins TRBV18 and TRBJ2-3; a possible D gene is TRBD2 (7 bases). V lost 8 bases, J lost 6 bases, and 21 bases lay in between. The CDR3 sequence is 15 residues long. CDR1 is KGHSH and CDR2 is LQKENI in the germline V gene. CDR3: CASNQRGGPGDTQYF. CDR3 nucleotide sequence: TGTGCCAGCAACCAGCGCGGGGGCCCTGGGGATACGCAGTATTTT.

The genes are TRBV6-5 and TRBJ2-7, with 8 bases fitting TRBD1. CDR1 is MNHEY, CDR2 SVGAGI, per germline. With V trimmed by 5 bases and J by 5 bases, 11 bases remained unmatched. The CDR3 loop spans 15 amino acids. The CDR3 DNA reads TGTGCCAGCAGTACCGGACAGGGCGTTCCCCACGAGCAGTACTTC. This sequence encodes CASSTGQGVPHEQYF.

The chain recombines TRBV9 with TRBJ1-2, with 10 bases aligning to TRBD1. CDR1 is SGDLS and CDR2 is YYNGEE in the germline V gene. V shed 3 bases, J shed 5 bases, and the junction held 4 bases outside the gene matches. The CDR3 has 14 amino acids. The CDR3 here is CASSARTGGYGYTF. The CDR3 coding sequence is TGTGCCAGCAGCGCTCGGACAGGGGGTTATGGCTACACCTTC.

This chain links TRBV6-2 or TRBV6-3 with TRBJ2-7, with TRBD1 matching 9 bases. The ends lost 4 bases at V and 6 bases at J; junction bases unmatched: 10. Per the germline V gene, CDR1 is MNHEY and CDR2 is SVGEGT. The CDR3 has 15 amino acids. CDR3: CASSSPGTGIGEQYF. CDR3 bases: TGTGCCAGCAGTTCCCCTGGGACAGGGATTGGCGAGCAGTACTTC.